This TCR beta chain was captured in a study of regulatory T cells in long-lasting Graves disease. As for time point: newly diagnosed GD, antithyroid drugs for less than 3 months. RNA isolated from PBMCs was used to make the TCR library. Arm-PCR of CDR3 regions with iRepertoire HTBI primers generated TCR beta libraries. Each CDR3 protein is one row after TCRdb ran MiXCR on the multiplex PCR reads. The sample has under 450,000 distinct CDR3 sequences; 12% are singletons. Comment on this clonotype: At one end, the junction sequence differs from germline, possibly due to a read error.

The CDR3 spans 15 residues. Germline V CDR1 and CDR2: MNHEY, SVGAGI. Separately, the same data were catalogued under a study of T cells in Graves' hyperthyroidism and ophthalmopathy.

This clonotype was sampled from a young woman with Graves disease. This rearrangement joins TRBV6-5 to TRBJ1-6; unclear D gene. The input for sequencing was peripheral blood mononuclear cells (PBMCs), taken at new diagnosis, from a patient treated with antithyroid drugs. CDR3: CASSYGSSYNSLLHF. Here the CDR3 DNA reads TGTGCCAGCAGTTACGGCAGCTCCTATAATTCACTCCTCCACTTT.